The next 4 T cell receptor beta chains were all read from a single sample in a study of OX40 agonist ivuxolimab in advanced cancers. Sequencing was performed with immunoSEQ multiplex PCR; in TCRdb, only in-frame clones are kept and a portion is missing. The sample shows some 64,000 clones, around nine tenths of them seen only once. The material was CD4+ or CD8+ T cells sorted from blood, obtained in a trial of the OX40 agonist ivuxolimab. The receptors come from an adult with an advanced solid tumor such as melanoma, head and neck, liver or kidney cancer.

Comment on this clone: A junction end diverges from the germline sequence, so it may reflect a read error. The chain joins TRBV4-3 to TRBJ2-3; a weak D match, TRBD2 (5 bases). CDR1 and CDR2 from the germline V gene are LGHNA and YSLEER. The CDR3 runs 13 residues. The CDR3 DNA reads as TGCGCCAGCAGCCAGGGGTCCGAGGGCCTTCCCCCTTTT. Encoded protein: CASSQGSEGLPPF.

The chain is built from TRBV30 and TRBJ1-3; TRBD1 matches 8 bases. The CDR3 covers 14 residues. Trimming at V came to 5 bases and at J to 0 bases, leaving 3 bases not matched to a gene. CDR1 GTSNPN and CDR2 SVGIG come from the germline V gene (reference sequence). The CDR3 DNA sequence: TGTGCCTGGGGGACAGGTAGCTCTGGAAACACCATATATTTT. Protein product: CAWGTGSSGNTIYF.

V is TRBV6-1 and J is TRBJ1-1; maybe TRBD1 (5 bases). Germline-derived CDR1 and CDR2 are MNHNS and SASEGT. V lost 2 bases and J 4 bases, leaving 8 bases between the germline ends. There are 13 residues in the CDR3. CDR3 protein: CASSESGGTEAFF. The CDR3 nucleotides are TGTGCCAGCAGTGAATCTGGGGGCACTGAAGCTTTCTTT.

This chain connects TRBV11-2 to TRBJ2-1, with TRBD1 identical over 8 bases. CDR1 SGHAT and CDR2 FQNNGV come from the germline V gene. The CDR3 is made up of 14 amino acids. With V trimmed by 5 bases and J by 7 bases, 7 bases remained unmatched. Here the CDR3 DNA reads TGTGCCAGCAGCCCGGACAGGGTGAGGAATGAGCAGTTCTTC. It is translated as CASSPDRVRNEQFF.